The 5 T cell receptor beta chains below were found in one sample sequenced in a study of blood T cell repertoires in COVID-19. Data came from immunoSEQ multiplex PCR; TCRdb stores just in-frame clones and leaves some out. The table records hundreds of thousands of clones, around four fifths of them present only once. The sample consisted of peripheral blood. These receptors were collected from a woman older than 75 with active or convalescent COVID-19.

The rearrangement uses TRBV14 and TRBJ2-7; possible D gene TRBD1, 6 bases. There are 15 residues in the CDR3. From germline, CDR1 is SGHDN and CDR2 FVKESK. With 1 base removed from V and 2 bases from J, the gap between germline ends came to 12 bases. The CDR3 sequence: CASSQVWGPPYEQYF. The CDR3 DNA reads as TGTGCCAGCAGCCAAGTATGGGGGCCCCCCTACGAGCAGTACTTC.

J is TRBJ1-6 and V is TRBV19; tentative D call: TRBD1 (5 bases). The CDR3 totals 14 residues. The V end lost 3 bases, the J end lost 6 bases, and 9 bases lay between the germline ends. CDR1 LNHDA and CDR2 SQIVND come from the germline V gene (reference sequence). The CDR3 DNA follows: TGTGCCAGTAGTATTCAGGGCGTTAATTCACCCCTCCACTTT. Protein sequence: CASSIQGVNSPLHF.

The chain has TRBV6-2 or TRBV6-3 and TRBJ1-5; TRBD1 agrees at 7 bases. CDR3 size: 13 residues. V dropped 0 bases and J dropped 15; count of bases not matched to a gene: 8. Germline CDR1 is MNHEY and CDR2 is SVGEGT. The CDR3, as DNA: TGTGCCAGCAGTTACTCTTCGGGACAGCCGAGGCATTTT. Its translation: CASSYSSGQPRHF.

The chain recombines TRBV19 with TRBJ2-1; possibly TRBD2 for D (6 bases). Germline assignment: CDR1 LNHDA and CDR2 SQIVND (reference sequence). The CDR3 is made up of 14 amino acids. The V gene lost 7 bases and the J gene lost 2 bases, with 12 bases spanning the gap. The CDR3 DNA reads as TGTGCCAGTATGGGGGGAGAGGCCTACAATGAGCAGTTCTTC. Its translation: CASMGGEAYNEQFF.

The chain carries TRBV6-5 and TRBJ2-2; possible D gene TRBD1, 5 bases. The germline V gene encodes CDR1 MNHEY and CDR2 SVGAGI. The CDR3 totals 15 residues. V was shortened by 6 bases and J by 5 bases, with 16 bases between the two germline ends. In nucleotides, the CDR3 is TGTGCCAGCAGACCCGCCCTAGGGGAAACCGGGGAGCTGTTTTTT. It translates to CASRPALGETGELFF.